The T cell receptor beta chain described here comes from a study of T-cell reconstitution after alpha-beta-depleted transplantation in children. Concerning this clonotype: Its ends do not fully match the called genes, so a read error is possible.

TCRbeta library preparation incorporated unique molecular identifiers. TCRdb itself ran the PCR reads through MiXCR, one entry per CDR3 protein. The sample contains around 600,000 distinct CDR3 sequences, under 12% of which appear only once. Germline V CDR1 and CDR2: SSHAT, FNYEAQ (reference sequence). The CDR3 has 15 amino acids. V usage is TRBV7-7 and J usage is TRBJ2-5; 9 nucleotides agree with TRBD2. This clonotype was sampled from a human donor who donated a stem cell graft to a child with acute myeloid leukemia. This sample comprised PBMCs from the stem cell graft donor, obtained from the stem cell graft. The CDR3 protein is CASSLGAGGSKTQYF. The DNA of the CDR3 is TGTGCTAGCAGCTTAGGAGCGGGAGGCTCAAAGACCCAGTACTTC.